This T cell receptor beta chain was documented in a study of OX40 agonist ivuxolimab in advanced cancers. The overall study: Participants, 75% to 90% male, averaged roughly 60 years of age, ranging from roughly 23 to 80. Whole-study findings and limits: Expanded peripheral T-cell antigen specificity went undetermined.

Turning to this clone: Its antigen remains unknown.

After removal of 7 bases from V and 12 bases from J, the junction contained 17 bases not matched to a gene. The germline gives CDR1 LNHDA, CDR2 SQIVND (reference sequence). The CDR3 has 16 residues. The sampling schedule covered blood at baseline, cycle 4 day 1, and cycle 7 day 1. This table comes from immunoSEQ multiplex PCR, and its TCRdb copy is limited to in-frame clones, with some not included. This sample has more than 85,000 clones, with roughly 91% found just once. The sequences come from CD4+ or CD8+ T cells sorted from blood, collected in a trial of the OX40 agonist ivuxolimab. This sequence joins TRBV19 and TRBJ2-1; 11 positions agree with TRBD1. The clonotype originates from an adult with an advanced solid tumor such as melanoma, head and neck, liver or kidney cancer. The CDR3 DNA reads as TGTGCCAGTAAAGGGGGGACCTGGACAGGGGGCTTTTGGCAGTTCTTC. This translates into CASKGGTWTGGFWQFF.